This TCR beta chain stems from a study of cytomegalovirus exposure and HLA in healthy donors. The CDR3 has 16 residues. V was clipped by 3 bases and J by 3 bases; unmatched bases: 4. Germline-derived CDR1 and CDR2 are MDHEN and SYDVKM. Here immunoSEQ multiplex PCR was the method, and the copy in TCRdb shows in-frame clones only, minus some. The sample has over 45,000 clones; just over 85% are singletons. This sequence joins TRBV28 and TRBJ2-1; 11 bases line up with TRBD1. The sequence was obtained from a woman aged 25 to 39 in good health and CMV-seronegative. Material: PBMCs. CDR3 in DNA: TGTGCCAGCAGTTTCCCCGGGACAGGGGGCTACAATGAGCAGTTCTTC. This sequence encodes CASSFPGTGGYNEQFF.